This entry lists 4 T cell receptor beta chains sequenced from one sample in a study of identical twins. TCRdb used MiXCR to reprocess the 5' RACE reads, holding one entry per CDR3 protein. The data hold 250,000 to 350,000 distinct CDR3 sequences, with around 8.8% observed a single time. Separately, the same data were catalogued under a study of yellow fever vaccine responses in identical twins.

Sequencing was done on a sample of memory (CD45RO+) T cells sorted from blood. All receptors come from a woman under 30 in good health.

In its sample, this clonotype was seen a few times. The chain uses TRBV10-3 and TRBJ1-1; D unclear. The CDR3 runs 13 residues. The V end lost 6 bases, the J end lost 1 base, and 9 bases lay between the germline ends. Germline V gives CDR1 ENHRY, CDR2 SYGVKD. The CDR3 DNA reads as TGTGCCATCAGCAAGGAAACGAACACTGAAGCTTTCTTT. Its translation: CAISKETNTEAFF.

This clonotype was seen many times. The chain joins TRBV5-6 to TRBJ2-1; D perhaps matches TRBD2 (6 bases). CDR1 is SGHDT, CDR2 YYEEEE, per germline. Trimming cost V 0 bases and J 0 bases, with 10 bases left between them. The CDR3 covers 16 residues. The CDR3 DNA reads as TGTGCCAGCAGCTTGGGGGGGGAAAGCTCCTACAATGAGCAGTTCTTC. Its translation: CASSLGGESSYNEQFF.

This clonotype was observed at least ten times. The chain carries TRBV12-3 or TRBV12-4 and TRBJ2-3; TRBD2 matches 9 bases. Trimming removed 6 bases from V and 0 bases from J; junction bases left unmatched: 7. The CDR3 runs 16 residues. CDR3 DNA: TGTGCCAGCAGACGAAGACTAGCGGACAGCACAGATACGCAGTATTTT. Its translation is CASRRRLADSTDTQYF.

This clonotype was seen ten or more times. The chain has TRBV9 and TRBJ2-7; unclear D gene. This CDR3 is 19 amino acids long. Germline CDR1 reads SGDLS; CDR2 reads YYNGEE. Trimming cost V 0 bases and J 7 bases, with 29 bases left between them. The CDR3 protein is CASSVAILERRPFSGEQYF. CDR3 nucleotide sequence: TGTGCCAGCAGCGTAGCTATTTTGGAAAGAAGACCTTTTTCCGGGGAGCAGTACTTC.